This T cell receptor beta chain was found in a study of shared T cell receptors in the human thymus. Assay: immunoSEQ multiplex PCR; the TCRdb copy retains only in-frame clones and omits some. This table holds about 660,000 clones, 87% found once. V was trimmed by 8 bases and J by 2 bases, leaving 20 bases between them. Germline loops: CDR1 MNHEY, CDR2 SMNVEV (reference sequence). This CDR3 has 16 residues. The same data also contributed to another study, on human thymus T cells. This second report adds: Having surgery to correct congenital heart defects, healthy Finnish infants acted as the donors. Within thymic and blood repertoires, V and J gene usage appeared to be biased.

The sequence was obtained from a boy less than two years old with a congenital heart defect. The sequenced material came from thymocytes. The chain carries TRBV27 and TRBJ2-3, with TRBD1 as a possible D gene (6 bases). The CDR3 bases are TGTGCCAGCCTTGGGAAGGGGGAGACCCTCACAGATACGCAGTATTTT. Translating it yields CASLGKGETLTDTQYF.